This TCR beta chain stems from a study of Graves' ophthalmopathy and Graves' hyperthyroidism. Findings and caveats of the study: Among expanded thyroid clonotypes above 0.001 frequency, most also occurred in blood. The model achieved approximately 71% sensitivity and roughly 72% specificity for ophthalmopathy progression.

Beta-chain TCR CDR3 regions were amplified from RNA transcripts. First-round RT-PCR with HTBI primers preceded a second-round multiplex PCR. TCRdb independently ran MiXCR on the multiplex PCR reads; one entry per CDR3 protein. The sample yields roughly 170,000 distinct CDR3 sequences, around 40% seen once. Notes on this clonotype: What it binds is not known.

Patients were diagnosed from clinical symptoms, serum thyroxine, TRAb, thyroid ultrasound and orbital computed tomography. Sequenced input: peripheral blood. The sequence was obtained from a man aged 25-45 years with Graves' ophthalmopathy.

CDR3 nucleotide sequence: TGTGCCAGTAGTGCGGCTAACTATGGCTACACCTTC. It translates to CASSAANYGYTF. This chain links TRBV19 with TRBJ1-2, with D hard to call. The CDR3 is 12 amino acids. Germline loops: CDR1 LNHDA, CDR2 SQIVND (reference sequence). The germline V and J ends were trimmed by 5 bases and 0 bases, with 4 bases remaining between them.